The sequence of this T cell receptor (beta chain) was determined in a study of control samples from healthy donors and cancer patients. TCRdb's table, derived via immunoSEQ multiplex PCR, lists solely in-frame clones and lacks some. Of around 100,000 clones in the sample, over 75% are singletons; the top ten hold 18%. The CDR3 sequence is 18 residues long. V was pared by 4 bases and J by 0 bases, with 9 bases of the junction left unmatched. CDR1 and CDR2 from the germline V gene are LNHDA and SQIVND (reference sequence). The V and J genes are TRBV19 and TRBJ2-6; 7 bases match TRBD1. Sequenced material: blood. This receptor was taken from a woman in her forties or fifties in good health. CDR3 region: CASSKGGQANSGANVLTF. Here the CDR3 DNA reads TGTGCCAGTAGTAAGGGCGGACAGGCGAACTCTGGGGCCAACGTCCTGACTTTC. The whole variable domain, filled in from reference TRBV19 and TRBJ2-6, reads DGGITQSPKYLFRKEGQNVTLSCEQNLNHDAMYWYRQDPGQGLRLIYYSQIVNDFQKGDIAEGYSVSREKKESFPLTVTSAQKNPTAFYLCASSKGGQANSGANVLTFGAGSRLTVL.